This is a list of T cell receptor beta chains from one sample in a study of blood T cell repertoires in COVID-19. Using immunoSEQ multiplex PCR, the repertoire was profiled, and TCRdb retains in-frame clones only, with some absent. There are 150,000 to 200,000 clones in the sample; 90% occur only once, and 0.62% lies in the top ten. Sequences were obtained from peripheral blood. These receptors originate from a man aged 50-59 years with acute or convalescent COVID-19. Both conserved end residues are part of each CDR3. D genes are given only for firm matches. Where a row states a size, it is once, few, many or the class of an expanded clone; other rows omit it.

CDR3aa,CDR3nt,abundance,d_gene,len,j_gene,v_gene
CASSGHSGRNTEAFF,TGTGCCAGCAGCGGACACTCCGGGAGAAACACTGAAGCTTTCTTT,NA,NA,15,TRBJ1-1,TRBV5-4
CAWSRQLNYGYTF,TGTGCCTGGAGTAGACAGTTAAACTATGGCTACACCTTC,NA,NA,13,TRBJ1-2,TRBV30
CATSKSLTGGSGNTIYF,TGTGCCACCAGCAAGTCCCTAACAGGGGGCTCTGGAAACACCATATATTTT,NA,TRBD1,17,TRBJ1-3,TRBV15
CASSPETGELFF,TGTGCCAGCAGCCCTGAGACCGGGGAGCTGTTTTTT,NA,NA,12,TRBJ2-2,TRBV11-3
CASSPQPGLAGTGELFF,TGTGCCAGCTCACCACAACCGGGACTAGCGGGGACCGGGGAGCTGTTTTTT,NA,TRBD2,17,TRBJ2-2,TRBV18
CASSLMGQAMGETQYF,TGTGCCAGCAGCTTGATGGGACAGGCAATGGGAGAGACCCAGTACTTC,NA,TRBD1,16,TRBJ2-5,TRBV5-5
CASSYSGRGSQPQHF,TGTGCCAGCAGTTACTCGGGCAGGGGTTCTCAGCCCCAGCATTTT,few,NA,15,TRBJ1-5,TRBV6-2/TRBV6-3
CASSLKAGTTNYNSPLHF,TGTGCCAGCAGCTTAAAAGCCGGGACAACTAACTATAATTCACCCCTCCACTTT,NA,NA,18,TRBJ1-6,TRBV7-2
CASSYQGVDTQYF,TGCGCCAGCAGTTACCAGGGGGTAGATACGCAGTATTTT,NA,TRBD1,13,TRBJ2-3,TRBV10-2
CASRGQGSNQPQHF,TGTGCCAGCAGGGGACAGGGCAGCAATCAGCCCCAGCATTTT,NA,TRBD1,14,TRBJ1-5,TRBV6-5
CASSTATNEKLFF,TGTGCCAGCTCGACAGCAACTAATGAAAAACTGTTTTTT,NA,NA,13,TRBJ1-4,TRBV28
CASSELAGGSYEQYF,TGTGCCAGCAGTGAGCTAGCGGGAGGCTCCTACGAGCAGTACTTC,NA,TRBD2,15,TRBJ2-7,TRBV6-4
CASSLGQTVAGAEAFF,TGTGCCAGCAGCTTGGGGCAGACTGTGGCAGGGGCTGAAGCTTTCTTT,NA,NA,16,TRBJ1-1,TRBV5-8
CASSAGQLHGELFF,TGTGCCAGTAGTGCGGGACAGCTACACGGGGAGCTGTTTTTT,NA,NA,14,TRBJ2-2,TRBV19
CASSESADTNEKLFF,TGCGCCAGCAGTGAGTCGGCAGATACTAATGAAAAACTGTTTTTT,NA,NA,15,TRBJ1-4,TRBV10-2
CASSLALSVNEQFF,TGTGCCAGCAGCTTAGCATTGTCAGTCAATGAGCAGTTCTTC,NA,NA,14,TRBJ2-1,TRBV7-9
CASSQDTRTQPQHF,TGTGCCAGCAGCCAAGACACACGTACTCAGCCCCAGCATTTT,NA,NA,14,TRBJ1-5,TRBV3-1/TRBV3-2
CASSLSGGSGTDTQYF,TGTGCCAGCAGCTTAAGTGGCGGGAGCGGGACAGATACGCAGTATTTT,NA,TRBD2,16,TRBJ2-3,TRBV7-8
CASSPGQGAQPQHF,TGTGCCAGTAGTCCCGGACAGGGTGCGCAGCCCCAGCATTTT,NA,TRBD1,14,TRBJ1-5,TRBV19
CASSFKGMNYGYTF,TGTGCCAGCAGTTTTAAGGGGATGAACTATGGCTACACCTTC,NA,NA,14,TRBJ1-2,TRBV27
CASKMQGSGEKLFF,TGTGCCAGTAAAATGCAGGGATCCGGTGAAAAACTGTTTTTT,NA,NA,14,TRBJ1-4,TRBV19
CASSFGQGFTDTQYF,TGCGCCAGCAGCTTCGGCCAGGGTTTCACAGATACGCAGTATTTT,once,NA,15,TRBJ2-3,TRBV5-1
CASRQGSNTEAFF,TGTGCCAGCAGACAGGGGTCGAACACTGAAGCTTTCTTT,NA,TRBD1,13,TRBJ1-1,TRBV11-2
CASSKGILPGQGLGNTIYF,TGCGCCAGCAGCAAGGGCATCCTACCGGGACAGGGTCTTGGAAACACCATATATTTT,NA,TRBD1,19,TRBJ1-3,TRBV5-1
CASSQEARPVGEKLFF,TGTGCCAGCAGCCAAGAAGCGAGACCAGTAGGTGAAAAACTGTTTTTT,NA,NA,16,TRBJ1-4,TRBV3-1/TRBV3-2
CAWTGTGAYEQYF,TGTGCCTGGACCGGGACAGGAGCCTACGAGCAGTACTTC,NA,TRBD1,13,TRBJ2-7,TRBV30
CASTAPGGHYNSPLHF,TGTGCCAGCACCGCCCCCGGAGGGCACTATAATTCACCCCTCCACTTT,few,NA,16,TRBJ1-6,TRBV28
CAISDRDSSTDTQYF,TGTGCCATCAGTGACAGGGATTCTAGCACAGATACGCAGTATTTT,NA,NA,15,TRBJ2-3,TRBV10-3
CASSETGGSNQPQHF,TGTGCCAGCAGCGAGACAGGGGGTAGCAATCAGCCCCAGCATTTT,NA,TRBD1,15,TRBJ1-5,TRBV6-5
CASSLRGQADTQYF,TGCGCCAGCAGCCTAAGGGGGCAGGCAGATACGCAGTATTTT,NA,TRBD1,14,TRBJ2-3,TRBV4-1
CASSEGLAGVGVSYEQYF,TGTGCCAGCAGCGAGGGACTAGCGGGAGTGGGTGTGTCCTACGAGCAGTACTTC,NA,TRBD2,18,TRBJ2-7,TRBV9
CAWSLQGKTYEQYF,TGTGCCTGGAGCTTACAGGGGAAAACCTACGAGCAGTACTTC,NA,TRBD1,14,TRBJ2-7,TRBV30
CASSPEGRSSYNEQFF,TGTGCCAGCAGCCCAGAGGGGAGGTCATCCTACAATGAGCAGTTCTTC,NA,NA,16,TRBJ2-1,TRBV7-9
CASSPPGAAGYGYTF,TGTGCCAGCAGTCCTCCGGGCGCGGCGGGCTATGGCTACACCTTC,NA,NA,15,TRBJ1-2,TRBV27
CASSFLLAGPDQETQYF,TGTGCCAGCAGTTTCTTACTAGCGGGGCCTGACCAAGAGACCCAGTACTTC,NA,TRBD2,17,TRBJ2-5,TRBV28
CATSRDPFSYEQYF,TGTGCCACCAGCAGAGACCCCTTCTCCTACGAGCAGTACTTC,NA,NA,14,TRBJ2-7,TRBV15
CASSFEVQPQHF,TGTGCCAGCAGTTTTGAGGTTCAGCCCCAGCATTTT,NA,NA,12,TRBJ1-5,TRBV28
CSGGPQPQHF,TGCAGTGGGGGGCCCCAGCCCCAGCATTTT,NA,NA,10,TRBJ1-5,TRBV20-1
CSALFNEKLFF,TGCAGTGCCCTGTTTAATGAAAAACTGTTTTTT,NA,NA,11,TRBJ1-4,TRBV20-1
CASSAYRVGNTEAFF,TGTGCCAGCAGCGCCTACAGGGTAGGAAATACTGAAGCTTTCTTT,NA,NA,15,TRBJ1-1,TRBV7-9
CASSQEGRGKLYEQYF,TGTGCCAGCAGCCAAGAGGGTCGGGGGAAGCTCTACGAGCAGTACTTC,NA,NA,16,TRBJ2-7,TRBV4-2
CASSQDLGLANTGELFF,TGTGCCAGCAGCCAAGATCTCGGACTAGCCAACACCGGGGAGCTGTTTTTT,NA,TRBD2,17,TRBJ2-2,TRBV3-1/TRBV3-2
CASSSQGDTEAFF,TGTGCCAGCAGCTCACAGGGGGACACTGAAGCTTTCTTT,NA,TRBD1,13,TRBJ1-1,TRBV9
CASRPGQGGTGELFF,TGTGCCAGCAGACCCGGACAGGGCGGAACCGGGGAGCTGTTTTTT,once,TRBD1,15,TRBJ2-2,TRBV2
CASRPRWAGTDTQYF,TGTGCCAGCAGGCCCCGGTGGGCCGGAACAGATACGCAGTATTTT,NA,NA,15,TRBJ2-3,TRBV6-6
CASSRLAGVYNEQFF,TGTGCCAGCTCGAGACTAGCGGGAGTCTACAATGAGCAGTTCTTC,NA,TRBD2,15,TRBJ2-1,TRBV18
CAWNSQNTEAFF,TGTGCCTGGAACTCCCAGAACACTGAAGCTTTCTTT,NA,NA,12,TRBJ1-1,TRBV30
CASSLQRAGELFF,TGTGCCAGCAGTTTACAGAGGGCCGGGGAGCTGTTTTTT,NA,NA,13,TRBJ2-2,TRBV27
CAITHGGDNQPQHF,TGTGCCATTACACACGGAGGGGATAATCAGCCCCAGCATTTT,once,NA,14,TRBJ1-5,TRBV28
CASSLAGGNRNSPLHF,TGTGCCAGCAGCTTAGCAGGGGGGAATAGGAATTCACCCCTCCACTTT,once,TRBD1,16,TRBJ1-6,TRBV13
CASSSGLAGTNEQFF,TGCGCCAGCAGCTCGGGACTAGCGGGGACCAATGAGCAGTTCTTC,NA,TRBD2,15,TRBJ2-1,TRBV5-1
CASGDRGGNTIYF,TGTGCCAGCGGGGACAGGGGTGGAAACACCATATATTTT,NA,TRBD1,13,TRBJ1-3,TRBV9
CASSPPRAWGRFSYEQYF,TGTGCCAGCTCACCTCCCCGAGCCTGGGGGAGGTTTTCCTACGAGCAGTACTTC,NA,NA,18,TRBJ2-7,TRBV18
CASSHYTDTQYF,TGTGCCAGCAGCCACTACACAGATACGCAGTATTTT,NA,NA,12,TRBJ2-3,TRBV3-1/TRBV3-2
CASSSVGTGRHEQFF,TGTGCCAGCAGCTCAGTGGGGACAGGGCGGCATGAGCAGTTCTTC,NA,TRBD1,15,TRBJ2-1,TRBV7-8
CASSTPFSGSGETQYF,TGTGCCAGCAGCACCCCCTTTAGCGGGAGTGGGGAGACCCAGTACTTC,NA,TRBD2,16,TRBJ2-5,TRBV28
CASSQDYWTDTQYF,TGCGCCAGCAGCCAAGACTATTGGACAGATACGCAGTATTTT,once,NA,14,TRBJ2-3,TRBV4-1
CASSRTGSSYEQYF,TGCGCCAGCAGTCGGACAGGTAGCTCCTACGAGCAGTACTTC,once,TRBD1,14,TRBJ2-7,TRBV10-1
CASSIYATGFKGEQYF,TGTGCCAGTAGTATTTACGCCACAGGGTTTAAGGGCGAGCAGTACTTC,NA,NA,16,TRBJ2-7,TRBV19
CASSLKSGPSYEQYF,TGTGCCAGCAGTTTAAAGTCAGGTCCCTCCTACGAGCAGTACTTC,once,NA,15,TRBJ2-7,TRBV27